The 27 T cell receptor beta chains listed next were all sequenced from one sample in a study of Graves' ophthalmopathy and Graves' hyperthyroidism. The authors amplified TCR beta CDR3 regions from RNA transcripts. First-round RT-PCR used HTBI primers; second-round multiplex PCR followed. TCRdb itself ran the multiplex PCR reads through MiXCR, one entry per CDR3 protein. The sample lists about 39,000 distinct CDR3 sequences, 50% occurring once. The sequenced sample was peripheral blood. The source is an adult woman with stable Graves' hyperthyroidism.

This clonotype has at least ten counts. The rearrangement links TRBV27 to TRBJ2-7, with TRBD2 matching 8 bases. The CDR3 has 15 residues. Per the germline V gene, CDR1 is MNHEY and CDR2 is SMNVEV (reference sequence). The V gene end was trimmed by 3 bases and the J gene end by 5 bases; junction bases not matched to a gene: 9. The CDR3 nucleotides read TGTGCCAGCAGTTTGGATAGCGGGATTGGTAACGAGCAGTACTTC. Its translation is CASSLDSGIGNEQYF.

The V and J genes are TRBV7-6 and TRBJ2-7, with D tentatively TRBD2 (5 bases). In germline, CDR1 is SGHVS, CDR2 FNYEAQ. CDR3 size: 15 residues. The V end lost 1 base, the J end lost 0 bases, and 10 bases lay between the germline ends. This chain's CDR3 is CASSLGVGSSYEQYF. The CDR3 nucleotides read TGTGCCAGCAGCTTAGGTGTGGGGAGCTCCTACGAGCAGTACTTC.

The chain employs TRBV7-6 and TRBJ2-2; D possibly matches TRBD1 or TRBD2 (6 bases each). Germline V gene sequence: CDR1 SGHVS, CDR2 FNYEAQ. This CDR3 is built from 15 residues. The V and J ends lost 4 bases and 4 bases respectively, with 13 bases between them. CDR3 nucleotides: TGTGCCAGCAGCTCCCGGGGGCGGGTCACCGGGGAGCTGTTTTTT. The encoded protein is CASSSRGRVTGELFF. The full variable domain, rest sourced from reference TRBV7-6 and TRBJ2-2, is GAGVSQSPRYKVTKRGQDVALRCDPISGHVSLYWYRQALGQGPEFLTYFNYEAQQDKSGLPNDRFSAERPEGSISTLTIQRTEQRDSAMYRCASSSRGRVTGELFFGEGSRLTVL.

This chain links TRBV7-8 with TRBJ1-5, with TRBD1 matching 10 bases. The V gene end was trimmed by 3 bases and the J gene end by 1 base; junction bases not matched to a gene: 9. The CDR3 is 18 residues long. The germline CDR1 and CDR2 sequences are SGHVS and FQNEAQ. Here the CDR3 DNA reads TGTGCCAGCAGCTTTACCGGGACAGGGGTCCTAAGCAATCAGCCCCAGCATTTT. Protein sequence: CASSFTGTGVLSNQPQHF.

This chain connects TRBV20-1 to TRBJ2-5; 15 bases agree with TRBD2. The J call may be wrong; the DNA end is better matched by TRBJ2-7. Germline loops: CDR1 DFQATT, CDR2 SNEGSKA (reference sequence). The CDR3 is 15 amino acids. The CDR3 spells CSATGTSGRSHEQYF. The CDR3 DNA sequence: TGCAGTGCTACCGGGACTAGCGGGAGGTCCCACGAGCAGTACTTC.

The chain has TRBV12-3 or TRBV12-4 and TRBJ1-6, with D unresolved. V shed 3 bases and J shed 9 bases, with 6 bases lying between them. The CDR3 covers 12 residues. CDR3 residues: CASSFRGSPLHF. The CDR3 DNA reads as TGTGCCAGCAGTTTTCGGGGTTCACCCCTCCACTTT.

The chain recombines TRBV5-1 with TRBJ1-3; D not certain. The CDR3 contains 15 residues. Trimming stripped 5 bases from V and 8 bases from J, with 20 bases between. CDR1 is SGHRS, CDR2 YFSETQ, per germline. This CDR3 reads CASSPLPEWGDTIYF. In DNA, the CDR3 is TGCGCCAGCAGTCCCCTCCCGGAGTGGGGAGACACCATATATTTT. Based on the CDR3 plus reference TRBV5-1 and TRBJ1-3, the full variable domain is KAGVTQTPRYLIKTRGQQVTLSCSPISGHRSVSWYQQTPGQGLQFLFEYFSETQRNKGNFPGRFSGRQFSNSRSEMNVSTLELGDSALYLCASSPLPEWGDTIYFGEGSWLTVV.

The chain employs TRBV12-3 or TRBV12-4 and TRBJ2-7, with 10 bases aligning to TRBD1. CDR3 length: 15 amino acids. The ends lost 6 bases at V and 2 bases at J; junction bases unmatched: 7. CDR3 in DNA: TGTGCCAGCAGCCTGGGACAGGGGCGGGCCTACGAGCAGTACTTC. Its translation is CASSLGQGRAYEQYF.

The DNA for the CDR3 is TGTGCCAGCAGCCCCGGGACAGGGGATACTGAGACCCAGTACTTC. Encoded protein: CASSPGTGDTETQYF. The J gene is TRBJ2-5, the V gene TRBV9; 10 bases align to TRBD1. Germline CDR1 SGDLS, CDR2 YYNGEE. The junction had 8 bases not matched to a gene; V was cut back by 4 bases and J by 5 bases. This CDR3 is 15 amino acids long.

This clonotype has just a few counts. This rearrangement joins TRBV29-1 to TRBJ2-7; either TRBD1 or TRBD2 may fit D (5 bases each). Trimming left V 5 bases short and J 2 bases short, with 13 bases between. Germline lookup yields CDR1 SQVTM and CDR2 ANQGSEA. CDR3 length: 13 residues. DNA of the CDR3: TGCAGCGTTACCGGGACGAGCCCCTACGAGCAGTACTTC. It specifies CSVTGTSPYEQYF.

The chain has TRBV7-2 and TRBJ2-2; 12 nucleotides match TRBD2. With V trimmed by 6 bases and J by 4 bases, 6 bases remained unmatched. The CDR3 covers 16 residues. CDR1 and CDR2 from the germline V gene are SGHTA and FQGNSA. This CDR3 is CASRGLAGTFTGELFF. As DNA, the CDR3 is TGTGCCAGCAGAGGACTAGCGGGAACTTTCACCGGGGAGCTGTTTTTT.

The CDR3 is CSVGESKASYEQYF. In nucleotides, the CDR3 is TGCAGCGTTGGAGAGTCCAAGGCCAGCTACGAGCAGTACTTC. The gene calls are TRBV29-1 and TRBJ2-7; D not resolved. With 4 bases removed from V and 3 bases from J, the gap between germline ends came to 16 bases. The CDR3 length is 14 residues. Germline CDR1 is SQVTM and CDR2 is ANQGSEA.

The chain carries TRBV7-9 and TRBJ1-2, with 7 bases matching TRBD1. Germline V gene data show CDR1 as SEHNR and CDR2 as FQNEAQ (reference sequence). The J segment lost 2 bases and the V segment lost 5 bases, leaving 8 bases of the junction unmatched. This CDR3 has 15 residues. CDR3 amino acids: CASSPPPGQNYGYTF. The CDR3 DNA reads TGTGCCAGCAGCCCACCTCCGGGACAGAACTATGGCTACACCTTC.

Turning to this clonotype: At one end the junction does not follow the germline gene, possibly because of a read error. The genes are TRBV20-1 and TRBJ2-5; 11 bases are a match to TRBD2. The CDR3 runs to 15 residues. Germline assignment: CDR1 DFQATT and CDR2 SNEGSKA (reference sequence). The CDR3 sequence is CSATGTSGSQETQSF. The CDR3 DNA follows: TGCAGTGCTACCGGGACTAGCGGATCACAAGAGACCCAGTCCTTC.

This clonotype was observed at least ten times. This chain connects TRBV20-1 to TRBJ2-3; 7 bases map to TRBD2. The CDR3 is made up of 13 amino acids. V dropped 3 bases and J dropped 9; count of bases not matched to a gene: 9. In germline, CDR1 is DFQATT, CDR2 SNEGSKA (reference sequence). CDR3 region: CSARDSGLPTQYF. Written as DNA, the CDR3 is TGCAGTGCTAGGGATAGCGGGCTCCCCACGCAGTATTTT.

Notes on this clonotype: Because the CDR3 is missing its conserved closing phenylalanine or tryptophan, this is likely a read error. The rearrangement uses TRBV6-2 or TRBV6-3 and TRBJ2-2; D perhaps matches TRBD1 (5 bases). The CDR3 is made up of 13 amino acids. Trimming stripped 10 bases from V and 6 bases from J, with 15 bases between. CDR1 MNHEY and CDR2 SVGEGT come from the germline V gene. The CDR3 bases are TGTGCCACACAGACAGAGGTTGCCGGGGAGCTGTTTCTT. Amino acids: CATQTEVAGELFL.

The V and J genes are TRBV29-1 and TRBJ1-2; 7 bases are a match to TRBD1. Germline CDR1 is SQVTM and CDR2 is ANQGSEA. After removal of 4 bases from V and 2 bases from J, the junction contained 4 bases not matched to a gene. The CDR3 totals 13 residues. The CDR3: CSVGAGQNYGYTF. The CDR3 DNA sequence: TGCAGCGTTGGCGCGGGACAGAACTATGGCTACACCTTC.

Only one count was recorded for this clonotype. A junction boundary mismatches the germline segment, possibly from a read error. This sequence joins TRBV15 and TRBJ1-2; D is undetermined. The CDR3 consists of 13 residues. Germline lookup yields CDR1 LNHNV and CDR2 YYDKDF (reference sequence). Here the CDR3 reads CAASSLDNYGYTF. CDR3 sequence (DNA): TGTGCCGCCAGCAGCTTGGACAACTATGGCTACACCTTC.

This clonotype was counted between two and nine times. V and J are TRBV24-1 and TRBJ1-2, with 12 bases lining up with TRBD1. With V trimmed by 3 bases and J by 7 bases, 5 bases remained unmatched. This CDR3 region has 15 residues. Germline CDR1 KGHDR, CDR2 SFDVKD. CDR3 nucleotide sequence: TGTGCCACCAGTGATGGGACAGGGGGCGCATCTGGCTACACCTTC. Residues: CATSDGTGGASGYTF.

This clonotype was counted many times. The chain carries TRBV15 and TRBJ1-2; D possibly corresponds to TRBD1 (6 bases). The CDR3 consists of 13 residues. The V end lost 5 bases, the J end lost 8 bases, and 15 bases lay between the germline ends. The germline CDR1 and CDR2 sequences are LNHNV and YYDKDF (reference sequence). The CDR3 DNA follows: TGTGCCACCAGCCGGGGGGCGGGAGAGGGCTACACCTTC. This gives the protein CATSRGAGEGYTF.

In this sample, this clonotype turned up many times. This may be a read error: a much more frequent sequence differs by one nucleotide. V gene TRBV20-1 combines with J gene TRBJ2-7; TRBD1 agrees at 8 bases. CDR1 and CDR2 (germline): DFQATT, SNEGSKA (reference sequence). CDR3 size: 13 residues. CDR3 DNA sequence: TGCAGTGCCAATGGACAGGGTGTCTACGAGCAGCACTTC. Protein product: CSANGQGVYEQHF.

This clonotype was seen ten or more times. The chain uses TRBV20-1 and TRBJ2-7, with D maybe TRBD2 (6 bases). Germline CDR1 is DFQATT and CDR2 is SNEGSKA (reference sequence). The CDR3 length is 16 residues. Trimming left V 2 bases short and J 2 bases short, with 19 bases between. The chain's CDR3 is CSARHAWSGPTYEQYF. CDR3 DNA sequence: TGCAGTGCTAGACACGCCTGGAGCGGGCCTACCTACGAGCAGTACTTC.

This clonotype was detected ten times or more. V usage is TRBV7-6 and J usage is TRBJ2-7, with a weak D call TRBD2 (5 bases). CDR3 length: 13 amino acids. Germline V lookup: CDR1 SGHVS, CDR2 FNYEAQ. With 3 bases removed from V and 4 bases from J, the gap between germline ends came to 10 bases. CDR3 sequence: CASSFRGSYEQYF. In DNA form, the CDR3 reads TGTGCCAGCAGCTTTCGAGGGTCGTACGAGCAGTACTTC.

This chain uses TRBV7-2 with TRBJ2-7; 8 bases map to TRBD2. Looked up from germline, CDR1 is SGHTA and CDR2 is FQGNSA. CDR3 length: 16 amino acids. V lost 5 bases and J lost 3; bases outside the gene matches: 12. CDR3 residues: CASSVGLAGMDYEQYF. As DNA, the CDR3 is TGTGCCAGCAGCGTCGGGCTAGCGGGCATGGACTACGAGCAGTACTTC.

The gene calls are TRBV29-1 and TRBJ1-2, with D tentatively TRBD1 (5 bases). The CDR3 has 12 residues. V lost 4 bases and J 4 bases, leaving 10 bases between the germline ends. Germline assignment: CDR1 SQVTM and CDR2 ANQGSEA. Here the CDR3 reads CSVVKGTYGYTF. The CDR3 region has the DNA TGCAGCGTTGTGAAGGGGACCTATGGCTACACCTTC.

To note about this clonotype: Given the absence of the conserved phenylalanine or tryptophan at the CDR3 end, a read error is likely. The chain is built from TRBV10-1 and TRBJ1-1; the match to TRBD1 covers 8 bases. The CDR3 extends over 13 amino acids. CDR1 and CDR2 (germline): WNHNN, SYGVQD (reference sequence). After removal of 6 bases from V and 8 bases from J, the junction contained 8 bases not matched to a gene. The CDR3 region is CASSYGTGMEAFS. The CDR3 region has the DNA TGCGCCAGCAGCTACGGGACAGGAATGGAAGCTTTCTCT.

The chain employs TRBV29-1 and TRBJ2-7; the match to TRBD2 covers 9 bases. The CDR3 runs 12 residues. Losses at the gene ends were 6 bases for V and 3 bases for J; bases not matched to a gene: 3. Germline assignment: CDR1 SQVTM and CDR2 ANQGSEA. CDR3 sequence: CSVSSGSYEQYF. DNA for the CDR3: TGCAGCGTGAGTAGCGGGAGCTACGAGCAGTACTTC.